Below, 21 T cell receptor beta chains from the same sample are listed, as sequenced in a study of shared clonotypes between healthy human individuals. Clones were sequenced by immunoSEQ multiplex PCR, and TCRdb holds only the in-frame ones, with some missing. The sample lists millions of clones; 85% to 95% were seen once. Sequencing was done on a sample of naive CD4+ T cells sorted from blood. Subset in this sample: CD45RA+ positively selected. These receptors all stem from a man in his late teens or twenties in good health.

The chain is built from TRBV30 and TRBJ2-1; D tentatively fits TRBD1 or TRBD2 (5 bases each). CDR3 length: 16 amino acids. The V gene's germline CDR1 is GTSNPN and CDR2 SVGIG (reference sequence). V dropped 7 bases and J dropped 0 bases, with 19 bases sitting between them. The CDR3 loop reads CASIAGTRISYNEQFF. DNA of the CDR3: TGTGCCTCTATTGCCGGGACCCGAATCTCCTACAATGAGCAGTTCTTC.

The chain uses TRBV7-2 and TRBJ2-7; D ambiguous. Per germline, CDR1 SGHTA and CDR2 FQGNSA. CDR3 size: 14 residues. The V end lost 3 bases, the J end lost 7 bases, and 16 bases lay between the germline ends. The CDR3 coding sequence is TGTGCCAGCAGCTTTGCAGATGGAGTTGGGGAGCAGTACTTC. Residues: CASSFADGVGEQYF.

The chain employs TRBV5-1 and TRBJ1-2; D gene unclear. V lost 0 bases and J 0 bases, leaving 9 bases between the germline ends. The CDR3 length is 15 residues. Germline V gene sequence: CDR1 SGHRS, CDR2 YFSETQ. The CDR3 sequence: CASSLGSSANYGYTF. The CDR3 region has the DNA TGCGCCAGCAGCTTGGGGTCCTCAGCTAACTATGGCTACACCTTC.

About this clone itself: Other DNA sequences in this sample translate to the same CDR3. The chain joins TRBV19 to TRBJ2-7; 8 bases align to TRBD1. V lost 3 bases and J lost 4; bases outside the gene matches: 5. The germline V gene has CDR1 LNHDA and CDR2 SQIVND (reference sequence). This CDR3 region has 14 residues. The CDR3 loop is CASSMQGAGYEQYF. The CDR3 DNA follows: TGTGCCAGTAGTATGCAGGGGGCTGGGTACGAGCAGTACTTC.

The V call is TRBV4-3, the J call TRBJ1-4, with TRBD1 as a possible D gene (6 bases). The CDR3 covers 16 residues. Germline lookup yields CDR1 LGHNA and CDR2 YSLEER. The V end was cut by 4 bases, the J end by 0 bases, with 12 bases between. In DNA, the CDR3 is TGCGCCAGCAGCCTAAGAGGGGGATCAACTAATGAAAAACTGTTTTTT. Residues: CASSLRGGSTNEKLFF.

V usage is TRBV19 and J usage is TRBJ2-2; either TRBD1 or TRBD2 may fit D (5 bases each). Germline lookup yields CDR1 LNHDA and CDR2 SQIVND (reference sequence). This CDR3 region has 19 residues. Trimming pared 1 base from V and 3 bases from J, leaving 21 bases between. The CDR3, as DNA: TGTGCCAGTAGTATAGGGTTCCCGCCTAGAAGAGGGGACACCGGGGAGCTGTTTTTT. Translating it yields CASSIGFPPRRGDTGELFF.

This chain uses TRBV2 with TRBJ1-1, with a tentative D call TRBD1 (6 bases). CDR3 length equals 12 residues. CDR1 is SNHLY, CDR2 FYNNEI, per germline. Trimming shortened V by 7 bases and J by 10 bases, and 16 bases separated the two germline ends. The chain's CDR3 is CASKGDPTGAFF. The CDR3 coding sequence is TGTGCCAGCAAGGGGGACCCCACGGGAGCTTTCTTT.

A few counts support this clone. V usage is TRBV27 and J usage is TRBJ1-4, with TRBD1 as a possible D gene (5 bases). Germline CDR1 reads MNHEY; CDR2 reads SMNVEV (reference sequence). The ends were cut back, 5 bases at V and 1 base at J, with 11 bases in the middle. The length of the CDR3 is 15 residues. CDR3 sequence (DNA): TGTGCCAGCAGTAACTCAGGGAGAACTAATGAAAAACTGTTTTTT. Translating it yields CASSNSGRTNEKLFF.

On this clone: The sample has other DNA sequences that encode this CDR3 too. The CDR3, as DNA: TGTGCCAGCAGTCCCGGCAGATATGGCTACACCTTC. Encoded protein: CASSPGRYGYTF. The chain links TRBV28 to TRBJ1-2; D gene unclear. Germline V gene data show CDR1 as MDHEN and CDR2 as SYDVKM. V was pared by 5 bases and J by 5 bases, with 9 bases between. The CDR3 consists of 12 residues.

This sequence joins TRBV7-8 and TRBJ1-4; a weak D match, TRBD1 (6 bases). This CDR3 has 15 residues. From germline, CDR1 is SGHVS and CDR2 FQNEAQ. Trimming took off 5 bases at V and 7 bases at J, with 17 bases between the two ends. The CDR3 spells CASSTVGALGEKLFF. CDR3 DNA: TGTGCCAGCAGCACCGTGGGGGCTCTGGGTGAAAAACTGTTTTTT.

This clone was seen a single time. The rearrangement links TRBV10-1 to TRBJ2-5; D perhaps matches TRBD2 (5 bases). CDR1 is WNHNN and CDR2 is SYGVQD in the germline V gene (reference sequence). The CDR3 sequence is 16 residues long. V was trimmed by 2 bases and J by 3 bases, leaving 16 bases between them. The CDR3 nucleotides are TGCGCCAGCAGTGAGATCGGCCGAACCGGGGAAGAGACCCAGTACTTC. Its translation is CASSEIGRTGEETQYF.

V usage is TRBV11-2 and J usage is TRBJ2-3; D may be TRBD2 (6 bases). V gave up 7 bases and J gave up 1 base, with 15 bases separating them. This CDR3 is 15 amino acids long. Per germline, CDR1 SGHAT and CDR2 FQNNGV. CDR3 sequence reads: CASTIPPGGTDTQYF. In DNA form, the CDR3 reads TGTGCCAGCACCATCCCCCCGGGAGGCACAGATACGCAGTATTTT.

This clone was seen only once. The chain couples TRBV9 to TRBJ2-2; D is undetermined. Germline CDR1 is SGDLS and CDR2 is YYNGEE. There are 13 residues in the CDR3. Trimming left V 4 bases short and J 2 bases short, with 6 bases between. DNA of the CDR3: TGTGCCAGCAGCTCCCCAAACACCGGGGAGCTGTTTTTT. Encoded protein: CASSSPNTGELFF.

A word on this clone: Other nucleotide sequences in the sample specify the same CDR3. The chain couples TRBV5-4 to TRBJ2-5; D gene uncertain. V lost 1 base and J lost 4, with 5 bases in between. CDR1 and CDR2 (germline): SGHNT, YYREEE (reference sequence). There are 12 residues in the CDR3. The CDR3 region has the DNA TGTGCCAGCAGCTTGAATGGAGAGACCCAGTACTTC. It specifies CASSLNGETQYF.

Comments on this clone: Other DNA sequences in this sample translate to the same CDR3. The chain combines TRBV10-3 with TRBJ2-3, with D tentatively TRBD2 (6 bases). Germline-derived CDR1 and CDR2 are ENHRY and SYGVKD. The CDR3 covers 14 residues. V was pared by 5 bases and J by 0 bases, with 9 bases between. The CDR3 loop reads CAISSGSSTDTQYF. DNA of the CDR3: TGTGCCATCAGTAGCGGGTCTAGCACAGATACGCAGTATTTT.

This CDR3 is CAWSAHSPLHF. CDR3 nucleotide sequence: TGTGCCTGGAGTGCCCATTCACCCCTCCACTTT. This chain links TRBV30 with TRBJ1-6; D not resolved. The V end was cut by 1 base, the J end by 8 bases, with 3 bases between. CDR1 is GTSNPN and CDR2 is SVGIG in the germline V gene (reference sequence). The CDR3 has 11 residues.

J is TRBJ2-2 and V is TRBV7-4, with TRBD1 matching 8 bases. The V segment lost 5 bases and the J segment 5 bases; nucleotides outside the gene matches: 10. The CDR3 runs 16 residues. CDR1 SGHVT and CDR2 SQSDAQ come from the germline V gene. CDR3: CASSPRQGRWTGELFF. The CDR3 DNA is TGTGCCAGCAGCCCCCGACAGGGGAGGTGGACCGGGGAGCTGTTTTTT. The complete variable domain, with remaining parts taken from reference TRBV7-4 and TRBJ2-2, reads GAGVSQSPRYKVAKRGRDVALRCDSISGHVTLYWYRQTLGQGSEVLTYSQSDAQRDKSGRPSGRFSAERPERSVSTLKIQRTEQGDSAVYLCASSPRQGRWTGELFFGEGSRLTVL.

The rearrangement uses TRBV27 and TRBJ1-5; D may be TRBD1 (5 bases). This CDR3 is 15 amino acids long. CDR1 is MNHEY, CDR2 SMNVEV, per germline (reference sequence). Trimming left V 5 bases short and J 0 bases short, with 11 bases between. This CDR3 is CASSGAGPSNQPQHF. The CDR3 bases are TGTGCCAGCAGTGGAGCAGGGCCTAGCAATCAGCCCCAGCATTTT.

The chain employs TRBV25-1 and TRBJ1-4; weak D call: TRBD1 (6 bases). V lost 11 bases and J lost 7, with 8 bases in between. Germline V gene data show CDR1 as MGHDK and CDR2 as SYGVNS. The CDR3 is made up of 10 amino acids. As DNA, the CDR3 is TGTGCCTCAGGGGTTGAAAAACTGTTTTTT. Translating gives CASGVEKLFF.

On this clone itself: The sample has other DNA sequences that encode this CDR3 too. The rearrangement joins TRBV4-3 to TRBJ2-3; D is unresolved. CDR1 LGHNA and CDR2 YSLEER come from the germline V gene. Trimming removed 0 bases at V and 1 base at J, with 8 bases between. This CDR3 region has 15 residues. The CDR3 DNA reads TGCGCCAGCAGCCAAGAGGGCGGAGGCACAGATACGCAGTATTTT. It codes for CASSQEGGGTDTQYF.

The chain couples TRBV28 to TRBJ2-7, with TRBD2 matching 8 bases. Trimming took 3 bases from V and 4 from J; bases not matched to a gene: 8. The length of the CDR3 is 15 residues. Germline assignment: CDR1 MDHEN and CDR2 SYDVKM. CDR3 loop: CASSFPGGGGYEQYF. The CDR3 region has the DNA TGTGCCAGCAGTTTCCCCGGGGGGGGAGGGTACGAGCAGTACTTC.